These 5 T cell receptor beta chains were sequenced from one sample in a study of human T cells and chemical hapten exposure. TCRdb processed the RACE reads anew with MiXCR; each CDR3 protein has one entry. The repertoire holds under 130,000 distinct CDR3 sequences, around 10% seen once, with roughly 3.2% in the top ten. Time point given: patch test 1, 2 weeks after DPC sensitization. Treatment defined: therapeutic diphenylcyclopropenone sensitization with weekly scalp DPC. The specimen comprised whole blood, sampled in connection with sensitization to the hapten diphenylcyclopropenone (DPC). The receptor set was obtained from a woman between 35 and 50 years old with alopecia areata. Some clones in this sample may be carry-over from other donors' samples.

This clonotype was recorded many times. The chain is built from TRBV7-6 and TRBJ2-1; 12 positions match TRBD2. The germline CDR1 and CDR2 sequences are SGHVS and FNYEAQ. The CDR3 loop spans 15 amino acids. J lost 5 bases, V lost 7 bases, and 6 bases had no gene match. For the CDR3, the DNA is TGTGCCAGCACCGTCTGGACTAGCGGGAACAATGAGCAGTTCTTC. This encodes CASTVWTSGNNEQFF.

This chain links TRBV2 with TRBJ2-7, with unresolved D. The V end was cut by 8 bases, the J end by 3 bases, with 14 bases between. Germline assignment: CDR1 SNHLY and CDR2 FYNNEI. CDR3 length: 13 residues. In DNA form, the CDR3 reads TGTGCCAGCTTCCCCGGGCCCAACTACGAGCAGTACTTC. Protein sequence: CASFPGPNYEQYF.

This clonotype appeared many times. The V call is TRBV12-3 or TRBV12-4, the J call TRBJ1-5, with 7 bases lining up with TRBD1. This CDR3 comprises 15 residues. V dropped 2 bases and J dropped 4; count of bases not matched to a gene: 5. CDR3 loop: CASSLPGQTNQPQHF. CDR3 DNA: TGTGCCAGCAGTTTACCGGGACAGACAAATCAGCCCCAGCATTTT.

The sample holds many counts of this clonotype. This sequence joins TRBV4-2 and TRBJ2-5; 7 nucleotides agree with TRBD1. Trimming took 0 bases from V and 5 from J; bases not matched to a gene: 6. In germline, CDR1 is LGHNA, CDR2 YNFKEQ. This CDR3 contains 15 residues. CDR3 sequence (DNA): TGTGCCAGCAGCCAAGATGGACAGGATAAGGAGACCCAGTACTTC. This sequence encodes CASSQDGQDKETQYF.

There are a few counts of this clonotype. The gene calls are TRBV7-2 and TRBJ2-7; possibly TRBD1 or TRBD2 for D (5 bases each). Trimming stripped 5 bases from V and 4 bases from J, with 18 bases between. The germline gives CDR1 SGHTA, CDR2 FQGNSA. CDR3 length: 15 amino acids. The CDR3 loop reads CASSPAGDGVYEQYF. The DNA for the CDR3 is TGTGCCAGCAGCCCCGCCGGGGACGGTGTGTACGAGCAGTACTTC.